These T cell receptor beta chains were read from a single sample in a study of beta chain features in type 1 diabetes. The assay was immunoSEQ multiplex PCR, and TCRdb's table has in-frame clones only and misses some. The sample consists of 900,000 or so clones, roughly a sixth of them appearing once. The specimen was naive CD4+ T cells from blood. These receptors all stem from a woman under 30 in good health. CDR3s include the opening cysteine and the closing phenylalanine or tryptophan. The D gene is left open where the match is weak. Not all rows give a size; the values are once, few, many and, for expanded clones, a class.

NA,NA,TRBJ2-2,TRBV10-3,TGTGCCATCAGTGTCGGGACCAACACCGGGGAGCTGTTTTTT,CAISVGTNTGELFF
TRBD2,few,TRBJ2-5,TRBV25-1,TGTGCCAGCAGCGACCCCGCTAGCGGGAGCCGTTCGTACTTC,CASSDPASGSRSYF
TRBD2,NA,TRBJ2-2,TRBV28,TGTGCCAGCAGCTCCCCGGGACTAGGAACCGGGGAGCTGTTTTTT,CASSSPGLGTGELFF
NA,few,TRBJ2-3,TRBV27,TGTGCCAGCGGGCGGAAGGGAGGGGGGCACCTCACAGATACGCAGTATTTT,CASGRKGGGHLTDTQYF
NA,NA,TRBJ2-5,TRBV6-6,TGTGCCAGCAGCCGAAGACTGACAGGTCAAGAGACCCAGTACTTC,CASSRRLTGQETQYF
NA,few,TRBJ1-1,TRBV2,TGTGCCAGCAGTGAAGCGCTACTATACACTGAAGCTTTCTTT,CASSEALLYTEAFF
NA,NA,TRBJ1-2,TRBV28,TGTGCCAGCAGCCAACAAGCCGCCTATGGCTACACCTTC,CASSQQAAYGYTF
NA,NA,TRBJ2-1,TRBV2,TGTGCCAGCAGTGGGGCTGGTTACAATGAGCAGTTCTTC,CASSGAGYNEQFF
NA,few,TRBJ2-1,TRBV7-8,TGTGCCAGCAGCTTAGAGCGGATAGGGATTGAGCAGTTCTTC,CASSLERIGIEQFF
NA,few,TRBJ2-3,TRBV19,TGTGCCAGTAGTCCCCCGGGCACAGATACGCAGTATTTT,CASSPPGTDTQYF
NA,NA,TRBJ2-7,TRBV28,TGTGCCAGCAGTTTATTAAGCGCCGGTTCCTCTATAGCGCAGTACTTC,CASSLLSAGSSIAQYF
TRBD1,few,TRBJ2-1,TRBV25-1,TGTGCCAGCAGTGAACGCTCGAAGGGGGACAGGGGACGCAATGAGCAGTTCTTC,CASSERSKGDRGRNEQFF
TRBD1,NA,TRBJ2-7,TRBV28,TGTGCCAGCAGTTCGGGACAGCAAGACGAGCAGTACTTC,CASSSGQQDEQYF
NA,NA,TRBJ2-1,TRBV6-5,TGTGCCAGCACGGACGGATACAATGAGCAGTTCTTC,CASTDGYNEQFF
NA,few,TRBJ1-4,TRBV5-1,TGCGCCAGCGCGACTACTTACACTAATGAAAAACTGTTTTTT,CASATTYTNEKLFF
NA,few,TRBJ2-5,TRBV5-1,TGCGCCAGCAGCTTGGGCCCAGTGATCCAAGAGACCCAGTACTTC,CASSLGPVIQETQYF
NA,NA,TRBJ2-1,TRBV5-4,TGTGCCAGCAGCTTGGAAGTCCGGTCCGAGCAGTTCTTC,CASSLEVRSEQFF
TRBD1,NA,TRBJ2-5,TRBV9,TGTGCCAGCAGCGTCCATAGTGTACCCGGGACAGGCCCCCAGGAGACCCAGTACTTC,CASSVHSVPGTGPQETQYF
NA,NA,TRBJ1-1,TRBV6-6,TGTGCCGGATCAAGGACCTCCCGTGGTACTGAAGCTTTCTTT,CAGSRTSRGTEAFF
NA,few,TRBJ2-3,TRBV4-3,TGCGCCAGCAGCCAAGATCGGTTTAGCACAGATACGCAGTATTTT,CASSQDRFSTDTQYF
NA,once,TRBJ2-7,TRBV28,TGTGCCAGCAGGCAAGGACCGACTTACTACGAGCAGTACTTC,CASRQGPTYYEQYF
NA,NA,TRBJ2-7,TRBV29-1,TGCAGCGTCTCTGAATCCTACGAACAGTACTTC,CSVSESYEQYF
TRBD2,NA,TRBJ2-7,TRBV7-2,TGTGCCAGCAGCTGGACTAGCGGATCCTACGAGCAGTACTTC,CASSWTSGSYEQYF
NA,few,TRBJ1-1,TRBV5-6,TGTGCCAGCAGCTTCGTCCCGAACACTGAAGCTTTCTTT,CASSFVPNTEAFF
NA,few,TRBJ2-1,TRBV7-2,TGTGCCAGCAGCCCCCGGCGGGCGAGAAATGAGCAGTTCTTC,CASSPRRARNEQFF
TRBD1,NA,TRBJ1-2,TRBV2,TGTGCCGGTAATCAGGGGGGCTATGGCTACACCTTC,CAGNQGGYGYTF
TRBD2,few,TRBJ2-7,TRBV5-4,TGTGCCAGCAGCTTTAAGCGGGATTCCTTCTACGAGCAGTACTTC,CASSFKRDSFYEQYF
NA,few,TRBJ2-6,TRBV18,TGTGCCAGCTCGCCCTCAGGGACTGGGGCCAACGTCCTGACTTTC,CASSPSGTGANVLTF
NA,NA,TRBJ2-2,TRBV18,TGTGCCAGCTCACCACCGGTCAGGGGATACACCGGGGAGCTGTTTTTT,CASSPPVRGYTGELFF
NA,NA,TRBJ1-1,TRBV10-2,TGCGCCAGCAGTGATCTCAGCCCTACTGAAGCTTTCTTT,CASSDLSPTEAFF
NA,NA,TRBJ1-3,TRBV7-2,TGTGCCAGCAGCTTATTCGGGACCGGGGGCTCTGGAAACACCATATATTTT,CASSLFGTGGSGNTIYF
TRBD1,NA,TRBJ1-2,TRBV28,TGTGCCAGCAGTTATGGGACAGCCAGGGGCTATGGCTACACCTTC,CASSYGTARGYGYTF
NA,NA,TRBJ2-2,TRBV4-1,TGCGCCAGCAGCCAAATCGGGGGCGGGGAGCTGTTTTTT,CASSQIGGGELFF
NA,NA,TRBJ2-1,TRBV4-2,TGTGCCAGCAGCCAAGATCTAGGGACCCCCTACAATGAGCAGTTCTTC,CASSQDLGTPYNEQFF
TRBD2,NA,TRBJ2-7,TRBV7-8,TGTGCCAGCAGCTCGGGACTAGTCCCCTACGAGCAGTACTTC,CASSSGLVPYEQYF
TRBD1,NA,TRBJ2-1,TRBV11-2,TGTGCCAGCAGCCTACGACAGGGCAATGAGCAGTTCTTC,CASSLRQGNEQFF
NA,few,TRBJ2-7,TRBV14,TGTGCCAGCAGCTTTTTTTACGCCTACGAGCAGTACTTC,CASSFFYAYEQYF
NA,NA,TRBJ1-2,TRBV5-1,TGCGCCAGCAGGCCCGACAGAAACTATGGCTACACCTTC,CASRPDRNYGYTF
TRBD2,few,TRBJ2-3,TRBV4-3,TGCGCCAGCAGCCGGACTAGCGGGAGTAGCACAGATACGCAGTATTTT,CASSRTSGSSTDTQYF
NA,NA,TRBJ2-1,TRBV19,TGTGCCAGTAGTCCGCCGACTAGGGGTATTGAAGGATCCTACAATGAGCAGTTCTTC,CASSPPTRGIEGSYNEQFF
NA,NA,TRBJ2-7,TRBV9,TGTGCCAGCAGCCCGGGACTGCTTCCCTACGAGCAGTACTTC,CASSPGLLPYEQYF
NA,few,TRBJ2-4,TRBV5-1,TGCGCCAGCTCACCAGGGTCGAAAAACATTCAGTACTTC,CASSPGSKNIQYF
TRBD1,NA,TRBJ2-4,TRBV7-2,TGTGCCAGCAGCCAGGGGGTTCTCAAAAACATTCAGTACTTC,CASSQGVLKNIQYF
NA,NA,TRBJ2-1,TRBV7-9,TGTGCCAGCAGCTCAAGCACCATAGGGGGCTACAATGAGCAGTTCTTC,CASSSSTIGGYNEQFF
NA,NA,TRBJ2-6,TRBV27,TGTGCCAGCAGTCCACTCAGAATCTCTGGGGCCAACGTCCTGACTTTC,CASSPLRISGANVLTF
NA,few,TRBJ2-7,TRBV7-9,TGTGCCAGCAGCCCCGCCAGTTACCAGGGCTACGAGCAGTACTTC,CASSPASYQGYEQYF
TRBD2,few,TRBJ2-7,TRBV7-9,TGTGCCAGCAGCTTAGCTGTCCCGACCCGACTAGCGGTGATCGAGCAGTACTTC,CASSLAVPTRLAVIEQYF
NA,once,TRBJ2-7,TRBV27,TGTGCCAGCAGTTTCCGCGGGATCCTCTACGAGCAGTACTTC,CASSFRGILYEQYF
TRBD1,few,TRBJ2-7,TRBV29-1,TGCAGCGTTGAAAGGGGTGCCAGGGGGACCTACGAGCAGTACTTC,CSVERGARGTYEQYF
TRBD2,few,TRBJ2-7,TRBV4-2,TGTGCCAGCAGCCATATAACCGGGACTAGGGGATTCTACGAGCAGTACTTC,CASSHITGTRGFYEQYF
NA,few,TRBJ1-4,TRBV14,TGTGCCAGCAGCCAAGTAACAGGATTCGGGGAAAAACTGTTTTTT,CASSQVTGFGEKLFF
NA,few,TRBJ2-1,TRBV5-4,TGTGCCAGCAGTTTTCCCCCGAACCGGGACGGATTTCCGTACAATGAGCAGTTCTTC,CASSFPPNRDGFPYNEQFF
NA,NA,TRBJ2-2,TRBV7-3,TGTGCCAGCAGCCGAAATCCCCTCCGCGGATACACCGGGGAGCTGTTTTTT,CASSRNPLRGYTGELFF
NA,NA,TRBJ1-1,TRBV29-1,TGCAGCGCTACAAGACAGTCTCGGGCTTTCTTT,CSATRQSRAFF
TRBD1,few,TRBJ2-1,TRBV6-1,TGTGCCAGCAGTGAACAGGGGGCCGACAATGAGCAGTTCTTC,CASSEQGADNEQFF
NA,NA,TRBJ2-7,TRBV6-5,TGTGCCAGCAGTTACGGGCTATTGAGCTCCTACGAGCAGTACTTC,CASSYGLLSSYEQYF
NA,few,TRBJ2-3,TRBV5-8,TGTGCCAGCAGTTTTCAATATACGCAGTATTTT,CASSFQYTQYF
NA,few,TRBJ1-2,TRBV7-9,TGTGCCAGCAGCTTATCCACAGGGACATGGAACTATGGCTACACCTTC,CASSLSTGTWNYGYTF
NA,few,TRBJ2-1,TRBV7-9,TGTGCCAGCAGCCCAAGGGGGGGTACCTACAATGAGCAGTTCTTC,CASSPRGGTYNEQFF
NA,NA,TRBJ1-2,TRBV10-3,TGTGCCATCAGGGGATCTACAAGAAGGGATGGCTACACCTTC,CAIRGSTRRDGYTF